A single sample gave rise to the 14 T cell receptor beta chains below, sequenced in a study of blood T cell repertoires in COVID-19. Clones were sequenced by immunoSEQ multiplex PCR, and TCRdb holds only the in-frame ones, with some missing. Among around 100,000 clones listed, more than 80% were seen once. The sample was peripheral blood. The origin of the receptors is a woman aged 55-70 years with acute or convalescent COVID-19.

The chain joins TRBV19 to TRBJ1-1, with 7 bases that match TRBD1. V lost 7 bases to trimming and J lost 4 bases; unmatched junction nucleotides: 18. The germline V gene encodes CDR1 LNHDA and CDR2 SQIVND (reference sequence). The CDR3 totals 17 residues. CDR3 sequence (DNA): TGTGCCAGTACCAGCGTCTCACCCCGACAGGGAAGCACTGAAGCTTTCTTT. Translated: CASTSVSPRQGSTEAFF.

The chain is built from TRBV6-5 and TRBJ1-1; TRBD1 is a possible D gene (5 bases). V shed 6 bases and J shed 5 bases, with 13 bases lying between them. This CDR3 contains 13 residues. Looked up from germline, CDR1 is MNHEY and CDR2 is SVGAGI. The CDR3 sequence: CASSRAGGTEAFF. The CDR3 DNA is TGTGCCAGCAGCCGGGCCGGGGGGACTGAAGCTTTCTTT.

This rearrangement joins TRBV19 to TRBJ1-1; a weak D match, TRBD1 (6 bases). Germline lookup yields CDR1 LNHDA and CDR2 SQIVND (reference sequence). V was clipped by 11 bases and J by 5 bases, with 21 bases between them. The CDR3 runs to 14 residues. CDR3 coding DNA: TGTGCCGTCAAAGCAGGGGCCCTGGAGACTGAAGCTTTCTTT. This translates into CAVKAGALETEAFF. Together with reference TRBV19 and TRBJ1-1, the CDR3 gives the full variable domain: DGGITQSPKYLFRKEGQNVTLSCEQNLNHDAMYWYRQDPGQGLRLIYYSQIVNDFQKGDIAEGYSVSREKKESFPLTVTSAQKNPTAFYLCAVKAGALETEAFFGQGTRLTVV.

The V gene is TRBV7-8, the J gene TRBJ2-1; the match to TRBD2 covers 7 bases. CDR1 is SGHVS, CDR2 FQNEAQ, per germline. The CDR3 totals 16 residues. The J segment lost 8 bases and the V segment lost 5 bases, leaving 15 bases of the junction unmatched. CDR3 nucleotide sequence: TGTGCCAGCAGCCCCATCTATCGACTAGCAGTCGATGAGCAGTTCTTC. Encoded protein: CASSPIYRLAVDEQFF.

The rearrangement links TRBV28 to TRBJ2-2; D possibly corresponds to TRBD1 (6 bases). The germline CDR1 and CDR2 sequences are MDHEN and SYDVKM. CDR3 size: 15 residues. V was pared by 3 bases and J by 5 bases, with 13 bases between. CDR3 in amino acids: CASSFGGPATGELFF. In nucleotides, the CDR3 is TGTGCCAGCAGTTTTGGGGGCCCGGCAACCGGGGAGCTGTTTTTT.

This chain uses TRBV29-1 with TRBJ2-1; 7 nucleotides align to TRBD2. V lost 4 bases, J lost 8 bases, and 20 bases stayed unmatched. This CDR3 has 17 amino acids. Germline CDR1 is SQVTM and CDR2 is ANQGSEA. As DNA, the CDR3 is TGCAGCGTTGTGGGAGGGGTGGGGAGAGCGGGTCAAGATGAGCAGTTCTTC. Its protein product is CSVVGGVGRAGQDEQFF.

The chain couples TRBV15 to TRBJ2-1; TRBD2 aligns across 14 bases. Germline V gene lookup returns CDR1 LNHNV and CDR2 YYDKDF (reference sequence). CDR3 length: 15 residues. With V trimmed by 3 bases and J by 8 bases, 3 bases remained unmatched. Here the CDR3 reads CATSRGLAGVDEQFF. CDR3 nucleotide sequence: TGTGCCACCAGCAGGGGACTAGCGGGAGTCGATGAGCAGTTCTTC.

The rearrangement joins TRBV4-1 to TRBJ1-4; D call uncertain. This CDR3 is 16 amino acids long. V lost 0 bases to trimming and J lost 7 bases, with 15 bases between them. CDR1 is MGHRA and CDR2 is YSYEKL in the germline V gene. CDR3 DNA: TGCGCCAGCAGCCAAGACTGGAGGTTGCCCTCTGAAAAACTGTTTTTT. Translated, it gives CASSQDWRLPSEKLFF.

The rearrangement uses TRBV3-1 (or the pseudogene TRBV3-2) and TRBJ1-6, with D possibly being TRBD1 (5 bases). CDR3 length: 17 amino acids. Germline lookup yields CDR1 LGHDT and CDR2 YNNKEL (reference sequence). V shed 4 bases and J shed 6 bases, with 19 bases lying between them. The CDR3 spells CASSPQGAAGINSPLHF. CDR3 nucleotides: TGTGCCAGCAGCCCTCAAGGGGCAGCCGGAATTAATTCACCCCTCCACTTT.

In its sample, this clone was seen a few times. J is TRBJ2-1 and V is TRBV11-2; a weak D match, TRBD1 (6 bases). The CDR3 sequence is 18 residues long. V lost 0 bases and J lost 2, with 17 bases in between. CDR1 is SGHAT and CDR2 is FQNNGV in the germline V gene. CDR3 bases: TGTGCCAGCAGCTTAGATCCGGACAGAGTTCTTGCCTACAATGAGCAGTTCTTC. It yields the protein CASSLDPDRVLAYNEQFF.

This chain joins TRBV10-2 and TRBJ2-7; 10 nucleotides align to TRBD1. V dropped 6 bases and J dropped 5; count of bases not matched to a gene: 7. The germline V gene has CDR1 WSHSY and CDR2 SAAADI. The CDR3 has 14 residues. The DNA of the CDR3 is TGCGCCAGCAGGGACAGGGGGACGCCCAACGAGCAGTACTTC. Translation: CASRDRGTPNEQYF.

The rearrangement joins TRBV7-2 to TRBJ2-1; unclear D gene. Germline CDR1 SGHTA, CDR2 FQGNSA. The CDR3 length is 16 residues. V was clipped by 5 bases and J by 10 bases, with 24 bases between them. The CDR3 sequence: CASSQTSLSRINEQFF. The CDR3 nucleotides are TGTGCCAGCAGCCAAACCTCTCTCTCTAGAATAAACGAGCAGTTCTTC.

CDR3 sequence reads: CASSETLPNTEAFF. CDR3 in DNA: TGTGCCAGCAGTGAGACTCTTCCGAACACTGAAGCTTTCTTT. The genes are TRBV2 and TRBJ1-1; D not resolved. This CDR3 is built from 14 residues. V was trimmed by 3 bases and J by 1 base, leaving 9 bases between them. CDR1 and CDR2 from the germline V gene are SNHLY and FYNNEI.

The chain links TRBV7-3 to TRBJ2-1, with D hard to call. The V gene's germline CDR1 is SGHTA and CDR2 FQGTGA. The CDR3 covers 14 residues. The V end was cut by 5 bases, the J end by 5 bases, with 13 bases between. As DNA, the CDR3 is TGTGCCAGCAGCCCCTCTACTGCGGACAATGAGCAGTTCTTC. Its protein product is CASSPSTADNEQFF.